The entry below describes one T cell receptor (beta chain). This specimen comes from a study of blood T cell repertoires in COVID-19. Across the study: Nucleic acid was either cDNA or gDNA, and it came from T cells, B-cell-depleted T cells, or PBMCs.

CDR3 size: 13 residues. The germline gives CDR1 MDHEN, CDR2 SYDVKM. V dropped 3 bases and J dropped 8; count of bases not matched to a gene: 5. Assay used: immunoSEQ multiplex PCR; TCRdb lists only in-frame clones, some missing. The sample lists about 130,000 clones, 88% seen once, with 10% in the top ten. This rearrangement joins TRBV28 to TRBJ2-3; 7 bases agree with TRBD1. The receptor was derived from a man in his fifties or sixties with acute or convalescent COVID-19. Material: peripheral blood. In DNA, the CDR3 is TGTGCCAGCAGTTTGACGACAGGGTCTACGCAGTATTTT. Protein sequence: CASSLTTGSTQYF.